The clone carrying this T cell receptor beta chain was detected only once. The data were obtained in a study of blood T cell repertoires in COVID-19. Overall study: Acute-phase and convalescent COVID-19 samples originated in the United States, Italy and Spain. T cells, B-cell-depleted T cells, or PBMCs supplied cDNA or gDNA.

CDR3 length: 12 residues. V gave up 1 base and J gave up 10 bases, with 8 bases separating them. Authors' analysis steps: The authors estimated nucleated cell counts from reference gene primer amplification. The data were produced by immunoSEQ multiplex PCR, yet TCRdb's version contains in-frame clones alone and is incomplete. The V and J calls and the clone size are those of that table, but D and trimming were determined from the DNA. The table records approximately 130,000 clones, roughly 71% of them present only once. The material sequenced was peripheral blood. This TCR came from a man older than 75 with acute or convalescent COVID-19. The chain joins TRBV12-3 or TRBV12-4 to TRBJ2-1; no clear D gene. The CDR3 DNA follows: TGTGCCAGCAGTTTAGGCCTAAGAGAGCAGTTCTTC. It translates to CASSLGLREQFF.